The rows below give T cell receptor beta chains drawn from one sample of a study of molecular identifiers for immune sequencing clone quantification. TCRdb passed the PCR reads through MiXCR, listing each CDR3 protein once. The sample shows hundreds of thousands of distinct CDR3 sequences, around 20% of them seen only once. Sequenced: naive CD8+ T cells from blood, with Jurkat cell RNA spiked in. The receptors were sampled from a human donor in good health. Some libraries in this study had Jurkat cell RNA spiked in. The CDR3 runs from the conserved cysteine through the conserved F or W. A D gene is named only where the DNA matches it firmly. The listing skips clone size in some rows; elsewhere it reads once, few, many or a size class.

size: few; length: 13; D: .; J: TRBJ2-7; V: TRBV6-2/TRBV6-3; DNA: TGTGCCGTAGACCAGGGGTCCTCCTACGAGCAGTACTTC; CDR3: CAVDQGSSYEQYF
size: many; length: 17; D: .; J: TRBJ2-2; V: TRBV12-3/TRBV12-4; DNA: TGTGCCAGCAGTTTTATTAGTTATTTGGCGAACACCGGGGAGCTGTTTTTT; CDR3: CASSFISYLANTGELFF
size: .; length: 14; D: .; J: TRBJ2-1; V: TRBV6-2/TRBV6-3; DNA: TGTGCCGGCACCACTGGGACTTATTACAATGAGCAGTTCTTC; CDR3: CAGTTGTYYNEQFF
size: many; length: 11; D: TRBD1; J: TRBJ1-4; V: TRBV29-1; DNA: TGCAGCGTTAACAGGGGAGGAAAACTGTTTTTT; CDR3: CSVNRGGKLFF
size: few; length: 14; D: .; J: TRBJ2-7; V: TRBV7-6; DNA: TGTGCCAGCAGTCGCCTACAGGGAGATGGCGAGCAGTACTTC; CDR3: CASSRLQGDGEQYF
size: few; length: 13; D: .; J: TRBJ2-7; V: TRBV12-3/TRBV12-4; DNA: TGTGCCATCTCAGGGGAGGACCTCTACGAGCAGTACTTC; CDR3: CAISGEDLYEQYF
size: few; length: 14; D: TRBD1; J: TRBJ2-7; V: TRBV7-9; DNA: TGTGCCAGCAGCTTAACGGGACAGGGGACCGAGCAGTACTTC; CDR3: CASSLTGQGTEQYF
size: many; length: 18; D: .; J: TRBJ1-1; V: TRBV7-9; DNA: TGTGCCAGCAGCTCGCCCTCGGCCGTGGGGGGCATGAACACTGAAGCTTTCTTT; CDR3: CASSSPSAVGGMNTEAFF
size: few; length: 15; D: .; J: TRBJ2-7; V: TRBV4-2; DNA: TGTGCCAGCAGCCAAGTGACGGGGGCCTCCTACGAGCAGTACTTC; CDR3: CASSQVTGASYEQYF
size: many; length: 15; D: .; J: TRBJ1-5; V: TRBV13; DNA: TGTGCCAGCAGCTGGGGGGGCGATAGCAATCAGCCCCAGCATTTT; CDR3: CASSWGGDSNQPQHF
size: .; length: 15; D: TRBD2; J: TRBJ2-5; V: TRBV7-2; DNA: TGTGCCAGCATGGGCGGGGGGGCCTCTCAAGAGACCCTGTACTTC; CDR3: CASMGGGASQETLYF
size: many; length: 14; D: TRBD1; J: TRBJ2-7; V: TRBV6-5; DNA: TGTGCCAGCAGTTATCAGGGGGCTGGCTACGAGCAGTACTTC; CDR3: CASSYQGAGYEQYF
size: many; length: 13; D: .; J: TRBJ1-5; V: TRBV11-2; DNA: TGTGCCAGCAGCTTAGGTCCGGGTCAGCCCCAGCATTTT; CDR3: CASSLGPGQPQHF
size: many; length: 14; D: .; J: TRBJ1-1; V: TRBV11-2; DNA: TGTGCCAGCAGCTTAGTATCGGGGAACACTGAAGCTTTCTTT; CDR3: CASSLVSGNTEAFF
size: many; length: 13; D: .; J: TRBJ2-1; V: TRBV12-3/TRBV12-4; DNA: TGTGCCAGCAGTTTCGGTGGGCAGGGGGAGCAGTTCTTC; CDR3: CASSFGGQGEQFF
size: many; length: 15; D: TRBD1; J: TRBJ1-2; V: TRBV12-3/TRBV12-4; DNA: TGTGCCAGCAGCCACCGGGACAGGGGGTTGTATGGCTACACCTTC; CDR3: CASSHRDRGLYGYTF
size: few; length: 15; D: TRBD1; J: TRBJ2-1; V: TRBV6-6; DNA: TGTGCCAGCGACTTGGGGACAGGTTCACCAAATGAGCAGTTCTTC; CDR3: CASDLGTGSPNEQFF
size: few; length: 14; D: TRBD1; J: TRBJ2-7; V: TRBV7-9; DNA: TGTGCCAGCAGCTTAGAGGACAGGCAATACGAGCAGTACTTC; CDR3: CASSLEDRQYEQYF
size: .; length: 14; D: .; J: TRBJ2-5; V: TRBV4-1; DNA: TGCGCCAGCAGCCCCTTTGGAGGGGAAGAGACCCAGTACTTC; CDR3: CASSPFGGEETQYF
size: many; length: 16; D: .; J: TRBJ2-1; V: TRBV7-2; DNA: TGTGCCAGCAGCTTAGAGGTTGTCGCCCTCTACAATGAGCAGTTCTTC; CDR3: CASSLEVVALYNEQFF
size: many; length: 15; D: TRBD2; J: TRBJ2-3; V: TRBV4-1; DNA: TGCGCCAGCAGCCAAGGGGCGGGAGTGGCAGATACGCAGTATTTT; CDR3: CASSQGAGVADTQYF
size: .; length: 15; D: TRBD2; J: TRBJ2-2; V: TRBV19; DNA: TGTGCCAGTAGTATCAGCGGGAGTATTACCGGGGAGCTGTTTTTT; CDR3: CASSISGSITGELFF
size: many; length: 17; D: TRBD2; J: TRBJ2-5; V: TRBV3-1; DNA: TGTGCCAGCAGCCAAGATGTACTAGCGGGAGCCTTAGAGACCCAGTACTTC; CDR3: CASSQDVLAGALETQYF
size: .; length: 14; D: .; J: TRBJ2-2; V: TRBV27; DNA: TGTGCCAGCAGCTACCGGGTCCTCACCGGGGAGCTGTTTTTT; CDR3: CASSYRVLTGELFF
size: .; length: 14; D: .; J: TRBJ2-7; V: TRBV19; DNA: TGTGCCAGTAGTTTTGGGGACGGAGGCTACGAGCAGTACTTC; CDR3: CASSFGDGGYEQYF
size: few; length: 12; D: .; J: TRBJ1-1; V: TRBV24-1; DNA: TGTGCCACCAGTGATGGGGGGTCTGAAGCTTTCTTT; CDR3: CATSDGGSEAFF
size: few; length: 14; D: TRBD2; J: TRBJ2-7; V: TRBV30; DNA: TGTGCCTGGAGTCCCCGACTAGCGATCTACGAGCAGTACTTC; CDR3: CAWSPRLAIYEQYF
size: few; length: 15; D: .; J: TRBJ2-1; V: TRBV6-5; DNA: TGTGCCAGCAGTTACACCGGCGACAGTTACAATGAGCAGTTCTTC; CDR3: CASSYTGDSYNEQFF
size: few; length: 16; D: .; J: TRBJ2-7; V: TRBV6-2/TRBV6-3; DNA: TGTGCCAGCAGTTACTCGATTTTTAAGGAGAACTACGAGCAGTACTTC; CDR3: CASSYSIFKENYEQYF
size: .; length: 14; D: TRBD2; J: TRBJ2-2; V: TRBV19; DNA: TGTGCCAGTAAGGCGGGGGTGGACACCGGGGAGCTGTTTTTT; CDR3: CASKAGVDTGELFF
size: many; length: 16; D: TRBD2; J: TRBJ2-7; V: TRBV27; DNA: TGTGCCAGCAGTCTAGATACCGGGACTAGCGGCTACGAGCAGTACTTC; CDR3: CASSLDTGTSGYEQYF
size: many; length: 15; D: .; J: TRBJ1-1; V: TRBV9; DNA: TGTGCCAGCAGCAGAGGGGACAACCCGAACACTGAAGCTTTCTTT; CDR3: CASSRGDNPNTEAFF
size: .; length: 19; D: TRBD2; J: TRBJ2-3; V: TRBV3-1; DNA: TGTGCCAGCAGCCAAGTCAATTGGGCGGGAGGGCCTGGGGCAGATACGCAGTATTTT; CDR3: CASSQVNWAGGPGADTQYF
size: few; length: 16; D: .; J: TRBJ2-3; V: TRBV19; DNA: TGTGCCAGTAGCCCCCTAACACCCCAGGGTACAGATACGCAGTATTTT; CDR3: CASSPLTPQGTDTQYF
size: many; length: 18; D: .; J: TRBJ1-1; V: TRBV9; DNA: TGTGCCAGCAGCGTAGTTAGGGGAAGAGGAGGGTTGAACACTGAAGCTTTCTTT; CDR3: CASSVVRGRGGLNTEAFF
size: many; length: 13; D: TRBD1; J: TRBJ2-5; V: TRBV11-2; DNA: TGTGCCAGCAGCCACAGGGGGTTGAGGGCCCAGTACTTC; CDR3: CASSHRGLRAQYF
size: few; length: 16; D: .; J: TRBJ1-5; V: TRBV4-2; DNA: TGTGTCAGCAGCCAAGATGGGCAGGACGGCGGTCAGCCCCAGCATTTT; CDR3: CVSSQDGQDGGQPQHF
size: few; length: 17; D: TRBD2; J: TRBJ2-1; V: TRBV5-1; DNA: TGCGCCAGCAGCTTGGCCGGGACTAGCGGAGCCTACAATGAGCAGTTCTTC; CDR3: CASSLAGTSGAYNEQFF
size: many; length: 15; D: .; J: TRBJ2-1; V: TRBV6-5; DNA: TGTGCCAGCAAAGGGCCGGGGGTTAGGTCGAATGAGCAGTTCTTC; CDR3: CASKGPGVRSNEQFF
size: many; length: 15; D: .; J: TRBJ2-7; V: TRBV20-1; DNA: TGCAGTGCTAGAGGCTCCGGACAGAGAGGCTACGAGCAGTACTTC; CDR3: CSARGSGQRGYEQYF
size: many; length: 18; D: TRBD1; J: TRBJ1-4; V: TRBV20-1; DNA: TGCAGTGCTAGGAGTAAAGGGACAGCGAAAGCAACTAATGAAAAACTGTTTTTT; CDR3: CSARSKGTAKATNEKLFF
size: .; length: 15; D: TRBD1; J: TRBJ2-1; V: TRBV4-1; DNA: TGCGCCAGCAGCCAAGAAGACAGGGGGCACAATGAGCAGTTCTTC; CDR3: CASSQEDRGHNEQFF
size: many; length: 12; D: .; J: TRBJ2-5; V: TRBV7-9; DNA: TGTGCCAGCACCTCAACTCAGGAGACCCAGTACTTC; CDR3: CASTSTQETQYF
size: many; length: 17; D: TRBD2; J: TRBJ2-3; V: TRBV29-1; DNA: TGCAGCGTTGAAGAGGGACGGGCGGGAGGCGGGACAGATACGCAGTATTTT; CDR3: CSVEEGRAGGGTDTQYF
size: many; length: 18; D: .; J: TRBJ2-3; V: TRBV6-2/TRBV6-3; DNA: TGTGCCAGCAGTTACTCGAGTAAGGGGATTCAAAAAGGAGATACGCAGTATTTT; CDR3: CASSYSSKGIQKGDTQYF
size: .; length: 16; D: TRBD2; J: TRBJ2-1; V: TRBV11-3; DNA: TGTGCCAGCAGCTTAGATGCTAGCGGGATCTACAATGAGCAGTTCTTC; CDR3: CASSLDASGIYNEQFF
size: few; length: 16; D: TRBD2; J: TRBJ2-3; V: TRBV20-1; DNA: TGCAGTGCTGAGCGACTAGCGGGAGGGATCACAGATACGCAGTATTTT; CDR3: CSAERLAGGITDTQYF
size: few; length: 16; D: .; J: TRBJ1-3; V: TRBV9; DNA: TGTGCCAGCAGCGTAGGGCAGGCGTTCTCTGGAAACACCATATATTTT; CDR3: CASSVGQAFSGNTIYF
size: many; length: 15; D: TRBD2; J: TRBJ2-3; V: TRBV12-3/TRBV12-4; DNA: TGTGCCAGCAGTCCACGGGACTACGACACAGATACGCAGTATTTT; CDR3: CASSPRDYDTDTQYF
size: many; length: 17; D: .; J: TRBJ1-5; V: TRBV4-3; DNA: TGCGCCAGCAGCCAAGACTGGCAGGGCCATAGCAATCAGCCCCAGCATTTT; CDR3: CASSQDWQGHSNQPQHF
size: few; length: 15; D: TRBD2; J: TRBJ2-5; V: TRBV12-3/TRBV12-4; DNA: TGTGCCAGCAGTTCAGGGACTAGCGGGGGGAAGACCCAGTACTTC; CDR3: CASSSGTSGGKTQYF
size: many; length: 14; D: .; J: TRBJ2-7; V: TRBV6-2/TRBV6-3; DNA: TGTGCCAGCAGTTTCCGCCCCGAAAGTTACGAGCAGTACTTC; CDR3: CASSFRPESYEQYF
size: many; length: 13; D: .; J: TRBJ2-1; V: TRBV6-1; DNA: TGTGCCCTCGAACAGGGCGACTACAATGAGCAGTTCTTC; CDR3: CALEQGDYNEQFF
size: many; length: 15; D: .; J: TRBJ1-1; V: TRBV7-9; DNA: TGTGCCAGCAGCCCCGGACAGAACCAGAACACTGAAGCTTTCTTT; CDR3: CASSPGQNQNTEAFF
size: few; length: 14; D: TRBD2; J: TRBJ2-1; V: TRBV11-3; DNA: TGTGCCAGCAGCACCCGACTAGCGGACAATGAGCAGTTCTTC; CDR3: CASSTRLADNEQFF